The 31 T cell receptor beta chains below all came from one sample that was sequenced in a study of OX40 agonist ivuxolimab in advanced cancers. Clones were sequenced by immunoSEQ multiplex PCR, and TCRdb holds only the in-frame ones, with some missing. The repertoire has approximately 77,000 clones, around 85% of them found once; the top ten carry less than 2.5%. The sample consisted of CD4+ or CD8+ T cells sorted from blood, taken in a trial of the OX40 agonist ivuxolimab. The receptor set was obtained from an adult with an advanced solid tumor such as melanoma, head and neck, liver or kidney cancer.

V gene TRBV27 combines with J gene TRBJ2-7; D not resolved. The length of the CDR3 is 14 residues. CDR1 is MNHEY, CDR2 SMNVEV, per germline (reference sequence). Trimming left V 5 bases short and J 1 base short, with 12 bases between. In DNA, the CDR3 is TGTGCCAGCAGTCCGCGGATCGGATCCTACGAGCAGTACTTC. Translated, it gives CASSPRIGSYEQYF.

The chain carries TRBV5-4 and TRBJ1-4; D gene uncertain. The V end lost 3 bases, the J end lost 4 bases, and 10 bases lay between the germline ends. This CDR3 comprises 14 residues. Germline V lookup: CDR1 SGHNT, CDR2 YYREEE (reference sequence). DNA for the CDR3: TGTGCCAGCAGCTCGACGGAGGTTAATGAAAAACTGTTTTTT. Translated, it gives CASSSTEVNEKLFF.

The J gene is TRBJ2-5, the V gene TRBV29-1, with 15 nucleotides matching TRBD2. The CDR3 sequence is 14 residues long. The J segment lost 5 bases and the V segment lost 7 bases, leaving 5 bases of the junction unmatched. Germline-derived CDR1 and CDR2 are SQVTM and ANQGSEA. CDR3 DNA sequence: TGCAGCGGGGGACTAGCGGGAGGAGGGGAGACCCAGTACTTC. Protein product: CSGGLAGGGETQYF.

J is TRBJ1-6 and V is TRBV30; D is unresolved. Germline assignment: CDR1 GTSNPN and CDR2 SVGIG (reference sequence). The CDR3 has 14 residues. V lost 1 base to trimming and J lost 7 bases, with 11 bases between them. The CDR3 DNA reads TGTGCCTGGAGTGCCGGACGGAAGAATTCACCCCTCCACTTT. This codes for CAWSAGRKNSPLHF.

Here the CDR3 DNA reads TGTGCCAGCAGTCCACTGGGGATGGGCGAGCAGTACTTC. This gives the protein CASSPLGMGEQYF. This chain uses TRBV6-6 with TRBJ2-7; D remains ambiguous. There are 13 residues in the CDR3. Between the trimmed V and J ends, which lost 5 bases and 6 bases, there was a span of 14 bases. CDR1 MNHNY and CDR2 SVGAGI come from the germline V gene (reference sequence).

The V call is TRBV25-1, the J call TRBJ2-5; the D is unclear. The V end lost 7 bases, the J end lost 1 base, and 10 bases lay between the germline ends. Germline CDR1 reads MGHDK; CDR2 reads SYGVNS. The length of the CDR3 is 13 residues. This CDR3 is CASTNWIQETQYF. As DNA, the CDR3 is TGTGCCAGCACTAATTGGATCCAAGAGACCCAGTACTTC.

The genes are TRBV10-1 and TRBJ2-7; a possible D gene is TRBD1 (5 bases). This CDR3 spans 13 amino acids. V shed 10 bases and J shed 7 bases, with 20 bases lying between them. CDR1 is WNHNN and CDR2 is SYGVQD in the germline V gene (reference sequence). CDR3 sequence (DNA): TGCGCCACCTATTACGACAGTGCAGGGGAGCAGTACTTC. It specifies CATYYDSAGEQYF.

CDR3 DNA: TGTGCCATCAGTGACGGGGTGGCCAATTCACCCCTCCACTTT. Translating it yields CAISDGVANSPLHF. The V and J genes are TRBV10-3 and TRBJ1-6, with no clear D. Trimming took 3 bases from V and 7 from J, leaving 10 bases between them. The CDR3 is 14 residues long. Germline CDR1 ENHRY, CDR2 SYGVKD.

The table lists this clone with a count of one. This chain joins TRBV19 and TRBJ1-1; no firm D call. This CDR3 contains 15 residues. Germline CDR1 is LNHDA and CDR2 is SQIVND (reference sequence). V shed 3 bases and J shed 0 bases, with 11 bases lying between them. The chain's CDR3 is CASSIFRQMNTEAFF. As DNA, the CDR3 is TGTGCCAGTAGTATCTTCCGGCAGATGAACACTGAAGCTTTCTTT.

CDR3: CASRLDRVNEKLFF. CDR3 DNA: TGTGCCAGCAGACTTGACAGGGTTAATGAAAAACTGTTTTTT. The V and J genes are TRBV6-5 and TRBJ1-4, with 7 bases that match TRBD1. The CDR3 is 14 residues long. V dropped 6 bases and J dropped 4; count of bases not matched to a gene: 5. In germline, CDR1 is MNHEY, CDR2 SVGAGI.

The V gene is TRBV7-2, the J gene TRBJ2-1; 9 bases match TRBD1. Trimming at V came to 6 bases and at J to 1 base, leaving 4 bases not matched to a gene. The CDR3 is made up of 15 amino acids. The germline gives CDR1 SGHTA, CDR2 FQGNSA. CDR3 DNA: TGTGCCAGCAGAAAACAGGGGGCATCCTACAATGAGCAGTTCTTC. This translates into CASRKQGASYNEQFF.

This clone was seen more than once but under ten times. This chain links TRBV19 with TRBJ1-5, with no clear D. Trimming took off 7 bases at V and 3 bases at J, with 10 bases between the two ends. Germline loops: CDR1 LNHDA, CDR2 SQIVND (reference sequence). The CDR3 totals 13 residues. The CDR3 DNA reads as TGTGCCAGTACGGAGACAAACAATCAGCCCCAGCATTTT. Encoded protein: CASTETNNQPQHF. The whole variable domain, remainder taken from reference TRBV19 and TRBJ1-5, is DGGITQSPKYLFRKEGQNVTLSCEQNLNHDAMYWYRQDPGQGLRLIYYSQIVNDFQKGDIAEGYSVSREKKESFPLTVTSAQKNPTAFYLCASTETNNQPQHFGDGTRLSIL.

The V gene is TRBV19, the J gene TRBJ1-5, with D unresolved. The CDR3 consists of 14 residues. Germline loops: CDR1 LNHDA, CDR2 SQIVND (reference sequence). The V end was cut by 7 bases, the J end by 1 base, with 11 bases between. CDR3 amino acids: CASTPVRSNQPQHF. CDR3 DNA: TGTGCCAGTACCCCCGTGCGGAGCAATCAGCCCCAGCATTTT.

Only one count was recorded for this clone. The chain uses TRBV4-2 and TRBJ1-3, with 10 bases matching TRBD1. The CDR3 is 18 amino acids. Per germline, CDR1 LGHNA and CDR2 YNFKEQ. Trimming removed 1 base from V and 4 bases from J; junction bases left unmatched: 10. The CDR3 bases are TGTGCCAGCAGCCAAGGAAGGGGACAGGGGATTCTCGGAAACACCATATATTTT. It translates to CASSQGRGQGILGNTIYF.

The chain uses TRBV18 and TRBJ2-3, with unresolved D. CDR1 KGHSH and CDR2 LQKENI come from the germline V gene. V gave up 3 bases and J gave up 2 bases, with 6 bases separating them. This CDR3 is built from 13 residues. The CDR3 coding sequence is TGTGCCAGCTCACCCTCTAACACAGATACGCAGTATTTT. It specifies CASSPSNTDTQYF.

This chain connects TRBV7-2 to TRBJ1-5; D uncertain. There are 13 residues in the CDR3. The V gene lost 3 bases and the J gene lost 2 bases, with 5 bases spanning the gap. In germline, CDR1 is SGHTA, CDR2 FQGNSA. The CDR3 loop reads CASSFSGNQPQHF. The CDR3 DNA is TGTGCCAGCAGCTTTTCTGGCAATCAGCCCCAGCATTTT.

The rearrangement links TRBV30 to TRBJ1-3, with D maybe TRBD1 (6 bases). V gave up 2 bases and J gave up 3 bases, with 14 bases separating them. Germline V lookup: CDR1 GTSNPN, CDR2 SVGIG (reference sequence). The CDR3 extends over 15 amino acids. The CDR3 spells CAWSLSGAFGNTIYF. The CDR3 DNA reads as TGTGCCTGGAGTCTCTCGGGGGCCTTTGGAAACACCATATATTTT.

This chain joins TRBV7-2 and TRBJ2-2; D is possibly TRBD2 (5 bases). This CDR3 is built from 16 residues. In germline, CDR1 is SGHTA, CDR2 FQGNSA. V was trimmed by 4 bases and J by 6 bases, leaving 18 bases between them. CDR3 region: CASSYPSIFFPGELFF. The DNA of the CDR3 is TGTGCCAGCAGCTACCCTAGCATTTTCTTTCCCGGGGAGCTGTTTTTT.

This clone was seen a single time. The rearrangement links TRBV5-1 to TRBJ1-1, with D possibly matching TRBD1 (6 bases). This CDR3 is built from 15 residues. In germline, CDR1 is SGHRS, CDR2 YFSETQ. The V gene lost 1 base and the J gene lost 0 bases, with 10 bases spanning the gap. CDR3 protein: CASSLLTGLNTEAFF. CDR3 bases: TGCGCCAGCAGCTTGCTTACAGGGTTGAACACTGAAGCTTTCTTT. Filled out from reference TRBV5-1 and TRBJ1-1, the complete variable domain reads KAGVTQTPRYLIKTRGQQVTLSCSPISGHRSVSWYQQTPGQGLQFLFEYFSETQRNKGNFPGRFSGRQFSNSRSEMNVSTLELGDSALYLCASSLLTGLNTEAFFGQGTRLTVV.

This chain links TRBV25-1 with TRBJ2-1, with 14 bases aligning to TRBD2. The length of the CDR3 is 17 residues. Germline lookup yields CDR1 MGHDK and CDR2 SYGVNS. Germline trimming cut 4 bases from V and 6 bases from J; bases unmatched to any gene: 8. CDR3 coding DNA: TGTGCCAGCAGTGGCGGACTAGCGGGAGGATGGCCCAATGAGCAGTTCTTC. This gives the protein CASSGGLAGGWPNEQFF.

The chain uses TRBV6-5 and TRBJ2-6, with no clear D. Trimming took 4 bases from V and 2 from J, leaving 3 bases between them. CDR1 is MNHEY and CDR2 is SVGAGI in the germline V gene. This CDR3 region has 13 residues. CDR3 loop: CASSLPGANVLTF. CDR3 nucleotides: TGTGCCAGCAGTTTACCTGGGGCCAACGTCCTGACTTTC.

In the case of this clone: A much larger clonotype is one base distant, so this may be a read error. Additional DNA sequences in this sample encode the identical CDR3. This chain links TRBV4-3 with TRBJ2-7; 8 bases are a match to TRBD2. In germline, CDR1 is LGHNA, CDR2 YSLEER. This CDR3 region has 15 residues. The CDR3 protein is CASSQYLAGFYEQYF. In DNA, the CDR3 is TGCGCCAGCAGCCAATATTTAGCGGGGTTCTACGAGCAGTATTTC.

The chain joins TRBV5-1 to TRBJ2-2; 7 bases align to TRBD2. Germline-derived CDR1 and CDR2 are SGHRS and YFSETQ. Germline trimming cut 0 bases from V and 7 bases from J; bases unmatched to any gene: 6. This CDR3 region has 15 residues. In DNA form, the CDR3 reads TGCGCCAGCAGCTTGGATGGGAGGGCCGGCGGGGAGCTGTTTTTT. Protein product: CASSLDGRAGGELFF. The whole variable domain, remainder taken from reference TRBV5-1 and TRBJ2-2, is KAGVTQTPRYLIKTRGQQVTLSCSPISGHRSVSWYQQTPGQGLQFLFEYFSETQRNKGNFPGRFSGRQFSNSRSEMNVSTLELGDSALYLCASSLDGRAGGELFFGEGSRLTVL.

J is TRBJ2-2 and V is TRBV5-1; tentative D call: TRBD2 (5 bases). The V end was cut by 4 bases, the J end by 10 bases, with 11 bases between. Germline CDR1 and CDR2: SGHRS and YFSETQ. CDR3 size: 12 residues. CDR3 in amino acids: CASSGGRKELFF. The DNA for the CDR3 is TGCGCCAGCAGCGGAGGCAGAAAGGAGCTGTTTTTT.

V gene TRBV5-1 combines with J gene TRBJ2-7; TRBD1 is a possible D gene (6 bases). V lost 0 bases and J 6 bases, leaving 31 bases between the germline ends. This CDR3 has 20 residues. CDR1 is SGHRS, CDR2 YFSETQ, per germline. CDR3 DNA sequence: TGCGCCAGCAGCTTGGCCGAGGACAGAGGACGGTTTAAGGGGTATAGCGAGCAGTACTTC. Translation gives CASSLAEDRGRFKGYSEQYF.

The CDR3 nucleotides read TGCGCCAGCAGTCGATGGACAGGCACCTACGAGCAGTACTTC. It yields the protein CASSRWTGTYEQYF. This chain connects TRBV23-1 to TRBJ2-7; TRBD1 agrees at 7 bases. TRBV23-1 has ORF status, its function being uncertain. Unmatched junction bases numbered 5, after V lost 4 bases and J lost 2 bases. This CDR3 is 14 amino acids long.

The chain uses TRBV19 and TRBJ1-2; 8 bases match TRBD1. The CDR3 spans 17 residues. The V and J ends lost 9 bases and 2 bases, in that order; junction bases with no gene match: 17. Germline-derived CDR1 and CDR2 are LNHDA and SQIVND (reference sequence). The CDR3 region is CARLLTSGGQENYGYTF. For the CDR3, the DNA is TGTGCCAGGCTATTAACCTCGGGGGGACAGGAGAACTATGGCTACACCTTC.

This chain uses TRBV5-1 with TRBJ1-5; 7 bases map to TRBD1. The V segment lost 4 bases and the J segment 2 bases; nucleotides outside the gene matches: 3. The CDR3 covers 14 residues. Germline V gene lookup returns CDR1 SGHRS and CDR2 YFSETQ. The CDR3, as DNA: TGCGCCAGCAGCATAGGGACAGGCAATCAGCCCCAGCATTTT. Its protein product is CASSIGTGNQPQHF.

The V call is TRBV10-3, the J call TRBJ1-1, with a tentative D call TRBD1 (6 bases). V lost 2 bases and J lost 6, with 16 bases in between. CDR3 length equals 15 residues. Germline assignment: CDR1 ENHRY and CDR2 SYGVKD. This chain's CDR3 is CAISETGTLIAEAFF. CDR3 nucleotide sequence: TGTGCCATCAGTGAGACCGGGACACTGATCGCTGAAGCTTTCTTT.

J is TRBJ1-5 and V is TRBV6-1; D not resolved. V was trimmed by 5 bases and J by 7 bases, leaving 12 bases between them. The CDR3 runs to 13 residues. Germline CDR1 is MNHNS and CDR2 is SASEGT. This CDR3 is CASSRFTSQPQHF. The CDR3 DNA reads as TGTGCCAGCAGTAGATTTACTTCCCAGCCCCAGCATTTT.

The rearrangement uses TRBV28 and TRBJ1-2; D is possibly TRBD1 (5 bases). V dropped 5 bases and J dropped 7 bases, with 5 bases sitting between them. The CDR3 covers 10 residues. Germline V lookup: CDR1 MDHEN, CDR2 SYDVKM. The CDR3 coding sequence is TGTGCCAGCAGTAGGGGTGGCTACACCTTC. Protein: CASSRGGYTF.